The rows below give T cell receptor beta chains drawn from one sample of a study of T cell responses to AZD1222 COVID-19 vaccine. Repertoires were generated with immunoSEQ multiplex PCR, while TCRdb's copy carries only in-frame clones and drops some. The data show about 180,000 clones, 90% to 95% seen once. This sample comprised peripheral blood, obtained 28 days after the second AZD1222 dose. These receptors were collected from an adult who received the AZD1222 COVID-19 vaccine. Each CDR3 is given with its conserved first and last residue. Each record gives: clone size, J gene, V gene, D gene, CDR3 DNA, CDR3 protein. The D gene is left open where the match is weak. Part of the rows lack a size; the others show once, few, many or a class for expanded clones.

>.|TRBJ1-5|TRBV20-1|.
TGCAGTGCTAGTGCGGTCTGGAATCAGCCCCAGCATTTT
CSASAVWNQPQHF
>.|TRBJ2-5|TRBV2|TRBD2
TGTGCCGGAACGAGAGGGACTAGCGGGGGCCAAGAGACCCAGTACTTC
CAGTRGTSGGQETQYF
>.|TRBJ2-1|TRBV29-1|TRBD1
TGCAGCGTTGGAGGGGGCGATTCAGGTACGAATGAGCAGTTCTTC
CSVGGGDSGTNEQFF
>few|TRBJ1-6|TRBV3-1/TRBV3-2|.
TGTGCCAGCAGCCAAGAGTCGGGGGGGTCACCCCTCCACTTT
CASSQESGGSPLHF
>.|TRBJ1-2|TRBV27|TRBD1
TGTGCCAGCAGTACCCGAGGGCAGGGGGCAGGAGGCTACACCTTC
CASSTRGQGAGGYTF
>.|TRBJ2-7|TRBV3-1/TRBV3-2|TRBD2
TGTGCCAGCAGCTATAGCGGGGGAGACTACGAGCAGTACTTC
CASSYSGGDYEQYF
>.|TRBJ2-1|TRBV20-1|TRBD2
TGCAGTGCTATATCGGGGGGGAAGCAGTTCTTC
CSAISGGKQFF
>.|TRBJ1-3|TRBV7-8|.
TGTGCCAGCAGCTCATCGGAGCCCTCTGGAAACACCATATATTTT
CASSSSEPSGNTIYF
>.|TRBJ1-6|TRBV27|.
TGTGCCAGCAGTTTCACAGTCCCCTTCGACACGGCCCTCCACTTT
CASSFTVPFDTALHF
>.|TRBJ1-4|TRBV27|.
TGTGCCAGCAGTTTATCGGGTACGGCTTATAATGAAAAACTGTTTTTT
CASSLSGTAYNEKLFF
>.|TRBJ1-4|TRBV11-3|TRBD1
TGTGCCAGCAGCCCGAGGGGACAGGGGTTCGAAAAACTGTTTTTT
CASSPRGQGFEKLFF
>.|TRBJ1-5|TRBV6-1|.
TGTGCCAGCAGTGAATCAGCGAATCAGCCCCAGCATTTT
CASSESANQPQHF
>.|TRBJ1-3|TRBV9|.
TGTGCCAGCAGCTTAACAGGGAAAGGAAACACCATATATTTT
CASSLTGKGNTIYF
>.|TRBJ1-4|TRBV6-1|TRBD1
TGTGCCAGCAGTGAGATCAGGGGGACTAATGAAAAACTGTTTTTT
CASSEIRGTNEKLFF
>.|TRBJ2-1|TRBV24-1|.
TGTGCCACCAGTGATTGGGGCGGGCTAAACAATGAGCAGTTCTTC
CATSDWGGLNNEQFF
>.|TRBJ2-7|TRBV5-1|TRBD2
TGCGCCAGCAGCCCGGACGGGACTAGCGGGGCTGAGCAGTACTTC
CASSPDGTSGAEQYF
>.|TRBJ1-2|TRBV19|TRBD1
TGTGCCAGTAGTACGACAGGGTTTAACTATGGCTACACCTTC
CASSTTGFNYGYTF
>.|TRBJ2-2|TRBV29-1|.
TGCAGCGTTGGCGTCAGGGCGAACACCGGGGAGCTGTTTTTT
CSVGVRANTGELFF
>few|TRBJ2-5|TRBV13|.
TGTGCCAGCAGCCAACCGGGACACTATCGGGAGACCCAGTACTTC
CASSQPGHYRETQYF
>.|TRBJ2-2|TRBV28|.
TGTGCCAGCAGTTTACAGGGTAGCACCGGGGAGCTGTTTTTT
CASSLQGSTGELFF
>.|TRBJ1-5|TRBV28|.
TGTGCCAGCAGTTTCACCGGACCGGGTAGCAATCAGCCCCAGCATTTT
CASSFTGPGSNQPQHF
>.|TRBJ2-1|TRBV2|TRBD2
TGTGCCAGCAGTCGGCTAGCGGGAAGGAGTGAGCAGTTCTTC
CASSRLAGRSEQFF
>.|TRBJ2-7|TRBV27|.
TGTGCCAGCGGGAATAGTCGCTACGAGCAGTACTTC
CASGNSRYEQYF
>.|TRBJ2-1|TRBV7-2|.
TGTGCCAGCAGCTTACCAGACAGCTACAATGAGCAGTTCTTC
CASSLPDSYNEQFF
>.|TRBJ2-7|TRBV6-2/TRBV6-3|TRBD1
TGTGCCAGCAGCCGTACCCAGGGGGCCTACGAGCAGTACTTC
CASSRTQGAYEQYF
>.|TRBJ1-1|TRBV19|.
TGTGCCAGTACCAAGCTGAACACTGAAGCTTTCTTT
CASTKLNTEAFF
>.|TRBJ1-3|TRBV28|.
TGTGCCAGCAGTTCGGTAGGGAGCTCTGGAAACACCATATATTTT
CASSSVGSSGNTIYF
>.|TRBJ2-3|TRBV14|TRBD2
TGTGCCAGCAGCCCCCGGGGGGGGGCTACGCAGTATTTT
CASSPRGGATQYF
>.|TRBJ2-3|TRBV6-5|.
TGTGCCAGCAGTTACTCGACGGGGACAGATACGCAGTATTTT
CASSYSTGTDTQYF
>.|TRBJ1-2|TRBV16|.
TGTGCCAGCAGCCAGGGCCTCTATGGCTACACCTTC
CASSQGLYGYTF
>once|TRBJ2-1|TRBV6-9|.
TGTGCCAGCAGTTGCAAGGATTGTGAGCAGTTCTTC
CASSCKDCEQFF
>.|TRBJ2-7|TRBV5-4|.
TGTGCCAGCAGCGGGTCCTCCTACGAGCAGTACTTC
CASSGSSYEQYF
>few|TRBJ1-1|TRBV27|TRBD1
TGTGCCAGCAGTTTACAGGGGGCTATGGGGACTGAAGCTTTCTTT
CASSLQGAMGTEAFF
>.|TRBJ1-1|TRBV12-3/TRBV12-4|.
TGTGCCAGCACCCGGGGGGGAAACACTGAAGCTTTCTTT
CASTRGGNTEAFF
>.|TRBJ2-7|TRBV4-2|.
TGTGCCAGCAGCCAAGATTTGGGATTCTCCTACGAGCAGTACTTC
CASSQDLGFSYEQYF
>.|TRBJ2-5|TRBV5-1|TRBD2
TGCGCCAGCTTCCTCGCGGGGGCCCAGTACTTC
CASFLAGAQYF
>.|TRBJ2-3|TRBV2|.
TGTGCCAGCGGTCCAGATACGCAGTATTTT
CASGPDTQYF
>.|TRBJ2-2|TRBV7-9|.
TGTGCCAGCAGCTCCGAGACAGGGACTACCGGGGAGCTGTTTTTT
CASSSETGTTGELFF
>.|TRBJ2-3|TRBV20-1|.
TGCAGTGCTAGTAATTGGTCTTCCCCTACGCAGTATTTT
CSASNWSSPTQYF
>once|TRBJ1-3|TRBV7-9|.
TGTGCCAGCAGCTCCCGGGACACCTCTGGAAACACCATATATTTT
CASSSRDTSGNTIYF
>.|TRBJ2-7|TRBV7-9|TRBD2
TGTGCCAGCAGCTTAGGGGGACTAGGTTACGAGCAGTACTTC
CASSLGGLGYEQYF